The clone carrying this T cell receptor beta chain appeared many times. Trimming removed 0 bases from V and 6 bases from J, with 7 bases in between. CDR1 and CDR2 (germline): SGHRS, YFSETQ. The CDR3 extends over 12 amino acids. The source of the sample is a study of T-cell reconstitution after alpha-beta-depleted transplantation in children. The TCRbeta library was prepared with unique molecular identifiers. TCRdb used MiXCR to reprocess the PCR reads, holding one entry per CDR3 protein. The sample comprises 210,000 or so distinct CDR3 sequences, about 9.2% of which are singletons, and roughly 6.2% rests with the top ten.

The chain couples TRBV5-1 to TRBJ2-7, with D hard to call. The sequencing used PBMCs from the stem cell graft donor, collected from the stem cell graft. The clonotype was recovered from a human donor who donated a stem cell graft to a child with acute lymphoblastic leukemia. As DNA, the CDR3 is TGCGCCAGCAGCTTGGTATCGGGCGAGCAGTACTTC. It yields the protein CASSLVSGEQYF.